These T cell receptor beta chains were read from a single sample in a study of blood T cell repertoires in COVID-19. Sequenced by immunoSEQ multiplex PCR; TCRdb stores in-frame clones only, minus some. The data contain 310,000 or so clones, around 87% of them singletons. Sample: peripheral blood. The receptor source for this set is a man in his sixties or seventies with acute or convalescent COVID-19. Both conserved end residues are part of each CDR3.

j_call,v_call,cdr3_aa
TRBJ1-2,TRBV24-1,CATSTETNYGYTF
TRBJ1-3,TRBV6-1,CASSEGQGSSGNTIYF
TRBJ2-3,TRBV6-5,CASKLAGGVDTQYF
TRBJ2-7,TRBV24-1,CATSDAGIDEQYF
TRBJ1-6,TRBV5-5,CASSHLDRKNSPLHF
TRBJ2-1,TRBV24-1,CATSDPRTGGGNEQFF
TRBJ2-3,TRBV5-6,CASSLGLAGRDTQYF
TRBJ2-1,TRBV12-5,CASGSPTSGSINDEQFF
TRBJ1-2,TRBV7-2,CASSRQGSIGYTF
TRBJ1-2,TRBV9,CASSVKPGQGEGYGYTF
TRBJ1-2,TRBV4-3,CASSQDLGHYGYTF
TRBJ2-2,TRBV2,CASTGGAGIITGELFF
TRBJ1-5,TRBV10-3,CAISENPAGGGQPQHF
TRBJ1-5,TRBV28,CASSGTRNQPQHF
TRBJ1-5,TRBV28,CASSAPIRVQPQHF
TRBJ2-2,TRBV6-2/TRBV6-3,CASSVTSGNTGELFF
TRBJ2-2,TRBV9,CASSVAPGDTGELFF
TRBJ2-2,TRBV6-6,CASSPTTGVSLAGELFF
TRBJ2-2,TRBV28,CASSLPGLANTGELFF
TRBJ2-7,TRBV5-1,CASSSVGGYSYEQYF
TRBJ2-5,TRBV6-5,CASLDRTTQETQYF
TRBJ1-5,TRBV15,CATSSGRDSNQPQHF
TRBJ2-1,TRBV6-6,CASSYGLGQGAGEQFF
TRBJ1-2,TRBV4-3,CASSQDGGVGGYTF
TRBJ1-1,TRBV6-5,CASQRGPDTEAFF
TRBJ2-7,TRBV3-1/TRBV3-2,CASSPSGRSPYEQYF
TRBJ1-3,TRBV14,CASSQAPGVYSGNTIYF
TRBJ1-1,TRBV20-1,CSASRDEAFF
TRBJ2-1,TRBV4-1,CASSQDERIYNEQFF
TRBJ2-3,TRBV9,CASSDGSYTDTQYF
TRBJ2-1,TRBV7-2,CASSLTRNNEQFF
TRBJ2-3,TRBV19,CASTRLGDRGGDTQYF
TRBJ2-7,TRBV3-1/TRBV3-2,CASSQARSYEQYF
TRBJ2-2,TRBV28,CASSLTGGSSGELFF
TRBJ1-5,TRBV7-6,CASSLDRQGRNQPQHF
TRBJ1-2,TRBV5-1,CASSLSGPGGGYTF
TRBJ2-1,TRBV11-3,CASSTPGSNEQFF
TRBJ2-5,TRBV24-1,CATSDGIFDRYF
TRBJ2-1,TRBV24-1,CATSDLGGRGNNEQFF
TRBJ1-6,TRBV5-1,CASSLDAGFMHSPLHF
TRBJ1-2,TRBV9,CASRDTLYGYTF
TRBJ1-1,TRBV3-1/TRBV3-2,CASSQEGGWDTEAFF
TRBJ1-3,TRBV5-1,CASRLGTGHSGNTIYF
TRBJ2-3,TRBV21-1,CASSKVAGQGITDTQYF
TRBJ1-5,TRBV5-4,CASSLGGNSNQPQHF
TRBJ1-1,TRBV7-2,CASSVQASTEAFF
TRBJ2-7,TRBV18,CASSPGAAYEQYF
TRBJ1-2,TRBV5-5,CASSLTQNYGYTF
TRBJ1-3,TRBV28,CASSLPITGIGNTIYF
TRBJ2-3,TRBV5-4,CASSSRLAGGTDTQYF
TRBJ2-1,TRBV5-1,CASSYVGGLFAPEQFF
TRBJ1-2,TRBV15,CATSTLAGQGGGYTF